This T cell receptor (beta chain) was retrieved from a study of regulatory and conventional T cells in RAG deficiency. Data came from immunoSEQ multiplex PCR; TCRdb stores just in-frame clones and leaves some out. This sample yields 10,000 to 15,000 clones, of which just under 95% are seen a single time; around 0.96% belongs to the top ten. With respect to this clone: Its antigen is unidentified.

Blood CD4+ CD25-low CD127-high conventional T cells supplied the genomic DNA template. Trimming took 2 bases from V and 6 from J; bases not matched to a gene: 5. Germline CDR1 reads MNHEY; CDR2 reads SVGAGI. CDR3 length: 15 residues. Points from the study as a whole: Omenn patients showed >75% Treg-Tconv overlap and shorter CDR3 lengths.

This sample was also put to use in a study of regulatory T cells. As that study records: Primers: 52 TRBV forward and 13 TRBJ reverse.

The chain has TRBV6-5 and TRBJ2-1; 9 nucleotides match TRBD1. Source material: CD4+ effector T cells sorted from blood. The TCR sequence derives from a human donor in good health. DNA for the CDR3: TGTGCCAGCAGTTACGGGGACAGGGTAGGCAATGAGCAGTTCTTC. This sequence encodes CASSYGDRVGNEQFF.